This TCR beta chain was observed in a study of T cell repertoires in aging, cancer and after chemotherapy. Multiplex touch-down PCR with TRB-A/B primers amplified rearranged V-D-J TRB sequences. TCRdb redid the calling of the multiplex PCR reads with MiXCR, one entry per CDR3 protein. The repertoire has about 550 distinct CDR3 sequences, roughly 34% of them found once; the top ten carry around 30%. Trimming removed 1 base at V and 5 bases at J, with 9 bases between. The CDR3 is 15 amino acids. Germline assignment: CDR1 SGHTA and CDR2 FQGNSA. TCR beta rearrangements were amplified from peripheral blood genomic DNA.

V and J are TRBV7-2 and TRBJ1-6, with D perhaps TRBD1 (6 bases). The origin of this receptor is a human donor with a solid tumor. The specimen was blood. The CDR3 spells CASSLVQGNNSPLHF. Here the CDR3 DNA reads TGTGCCAGCAGCTTAGTGCAGGGGAATAATTCACCCCTCCACTTT.